The clone carrying this T cell receptor (beta chain) was counted a single time. The data originate from a study of blood T cell repertoires in COVID-19. Original methodology: Scientists estimated how many nucleated cells there were by amplifying reference gene primers. Method: immunoSEQ multiplex PCR; TCRdb's copy keeps in-frame clones and lacks some. V, J and clone size reflect that table, while D and trimming were determined from the DNA. This table holds about 250,000 clones, roughly 90% found once. Germline V CDR1 and CDR2: GTSNPN, SVGIG (reference sequence). The V and J ends lost 7 bases and 11 bases, in that order; junction bases with no gene match: 6. The CDR3 extends over 11 amino acids.

This rearrangement joins TRBV30 to TRBJ1-1; 11 nucleotides agree with TRBD1. Sequenced input: PBMCs or T cells enriched from blood (not recorded which). The TCR originated in a woman aged 30 to 39 with acute COVID-19. CDR3 protein: CAFGQGARAFF. The CDR3 DNA sequence: TGTGCCTTTGGACAGGGGGCTCGGGCTTTCTTT.